This T cell receptor (beta chain) was observed in a study of beta chain features in type 1 diabetes. This clone was counted at least ten times. Germline CDR1 is KGHSH and CDR2 is LQKENI. Trimming removed 1 base from V and 2 bases from J, with 8 bases in between. The CDR3 contains 14 residues. Reverse transcription of all isolated RNA meant that expressed TCRB transcripts were sequenced. This table comes from immunoSEQ multiplex PCR, and its TCRdb copy is limited to in-frame clones, with some not included. Here the sample spans around 340,000 clones, around 7.6% being singletons. The material sequenced was central memory CD4+ T cells from blood. The V gene is TRBV18, the J gene TRBJ2-5; possibly TRBD1 for D (5 bases). The receptor was isolated from a woman in her late teens or twenties in good health. Here the CDR3 reads CASSPLYRQETQYF. CDR3 sequence (DNA): TGTGCCAGCTCACCACTCTACAGGCAAGAGACCCAGTACTTC.